What follows is one TCR beta chain and its context. Its target is unknown. Produced via immunoSEQ multiplex PCR; TCRdb's table is partial and in-frame only. Counted here are about 160,000 clones, about 92% occurring once; the ten biggest clones make up about 4.5%. The CDR3 covers 13 residues. Germline CDR1 is SGHDT and CDR2 is YYEEEE. The ends were cut back, 2 bases at V and 4 bases at J, with 7 bases in the middle. The entry originates in a study of T cell responses to AZD1222 COVID-19 vaccine. Study observations and caveats: Baseline serology detected seropositivity in only 6 or 7 AZD1222 recipients. Sampled repertoires all dated from after the peak T cell response. Most donors were white British and more were female, and clonal diversity was possibly underestimated.

The receptor's source is an adult in good health. The chain is built from TRBV5-6 and TRBJ2-1; no reliable D call. The specimen comprised peripheral blood, sampled on day 0 of MenACWY control vaccination. The CDR3: CASSLPTYNEQFF. Here the CDR3 DNA reads TGTGCCAGCAGCTTACCGACTTACAATGAGCAGTTCTTC.